This T cell receptor beta chain was identified during a study of identifying expanded T cells in peripheral blood. Study-wide points: About 1.2 clones differed between technical replicates, versus around 16 and 19 over time.

This CDR3 comprises 14 residues. Germline CDR1 and CDR2: MNHEY and SMNVEV (reference sequence). V was pared by 4 bases and J by 5 bases, with 12 bases between. As concerns this clone: The antigen is unknown.

TCRdb's copy holds only in-frame clones and misses some; the assay was immunoSEQ multiplex PCR. The repertoire includes 60,000 to 70,000 clones, 80% to 90% of them detected once, and just over 4.5% sits in the top ten. This chain uses TRBV27 with TRBJ2-1; the D gene is possibly TRBD1 (6 bases). Input material: blood. The clonotype comes from a person aged 18-69 years in good health. CDR3 amino acids: CASSSLRQDNEQFF. DNA for the CDR3: TGTGCCAGCAGTTCGCTCCGACAGGACAATGAGCAGTTCTTC.